The entry that follows covers one T cell receptor (beta chain) sequence. Reverse transcription of extracted RNA yielded cDNA, which provided the sequencing template. Using immunoSEQ multiplex PCR, the repertoire was profiled, and TCRdb retains in-frame clones only, with some absent. This sample has approximately 220,000 clones, with 35% to 45% found just once. This specimen comes from a study of CD8+ T cells in alopecia areata. Treatment defined: oral pan-JAK inhibitor, 5-10 mg twice daily. Per the germline V gene, CDR1 is GTSNPN and CDR2 is SVGIG (reference sequence). V lost 0 bases and J lost 0, with 11 bases in between. CDR3 length: 15 residues.

The origin of this receptor is a human donor with alopecia areata. The specimen comprised CD4+ T cells sorted from blood, sampled at roughly week 30, from a patient treated with tofacitinib. The chain joins TRBV30 to TRBJ1-1; no clear D. The CDR3 DNA is TGTGCCTGGAGTGTACGTTGGCAGATGAACACTGAAGCTTTCTTT. It yields the protein CAWSVRWQMNTEAFF.